A single sample is the source of the 16 T cell receptor beta chains below, sequenced in a study of T cell responses to AZD1222 COVID-19 vaccine (dated by TCRdb to the early 2020s). According to the study, the label for this sample's time point signals: baseline before first vaccination. Library generation was performed with the immunoSEQ multiplex PCR assay. TCRdb carries this immuneACCESS record with in-frame sequences only. Its versions omit some clonotypes, under half of them owing to an unresolved V gene in the studies checked, with the rest unexplained. The sample table holds approximately 150,000 clones, of which more than 85% were seen once. The ten largest clones represent about 2.5% of the sample. Sequencing was performed on peripheral blood, taken on day 0 of AZD1222 vaccination. The origin of the receptors is an adult in good health.

The J gene is TRBJ2-2, the V gene TRBV4-3; 9 bases line up with TRBD2. With 2 bases clipped from V and 1 base from J, the junction kept 5 bases outside the gene matches. The CDR3 sequence is 17 residues long. CDR1 LGHNA and CDR2 YSLEER come from the germline V gene. The CDR3 coding sequence is TGCGCCAGCAGCCAATCTGGACTAGCGCTGAACACCGGGGAGCTGTTTTTT. It translates to CASSQSGLALNTGELFF.

The rearrangement uses TRBV7-8 and TRBJ2-5; D might be TRBD2 (6 bases). Trimming removed 5 bases from V and 1 base from J, with 20 bases in between. Looked up from germline, CDR1 is SGHVS and CDR2 is FQNEAQ. The CDR3 runs to 17 residues. CDR3 loop: CASSPLGAGRSQETQYF. The CDR3 coding sequence is TGTGCCAGCAGCCCTCTCGGTGCGGGGCGGTCCCAAGAGACCCAGTACTTC.

The chain combines TRBV9 with TRBJ2-3, with D possibly TRBD1 on 6 matching bases. CDR1 is SGDLS and CDR2 is YYNGEE in the germline V gene. The CDR3 extends over 15 amino acids. The V end lost 4 bases, the J end lost 2 bases, and 14 bases lay between the germline ends. DNA of the CDR3: TGTGCCAGCAGCCTAATTGGACAGAACACAGATACGCAGTATTTT. The encoded protein is CASSLIGQNTDTQYF.

The chain carries TRBV6-5 and TRBJ2-6, with 9 bases aligning to TRBD1. Looked up from germline, CDR1 is MNHEY and CDR2 is SVGAGI. There are 15 residues in the CDR3. V was clipped by 6 bases and J by 2 bases; unmatched bases: 2. For the CDR3, the DNA is TGTGCCAGCAGCAACAGGGGGCCTGGGGCCAACGTCCTGACTTTC. Its translation is CASSNRGPGANVLTF.

This clone appeared a few times. V gene TRBV6-4 combines with J gene TRBJ2-6, with unresolved D. The V gene's germline CDR1 is MRHNA and CDR2 SNTAGT. The CDR3 is made up of 15 amino acids. V dropped 2 bases and J dropped 4 bases, with 9 bases sitting between them. The CDR3 protein is CASSDPGSGANVLTF. The CDR3 DNA reads TGTGCCAGCAGTGACCCCGGGTCCGGGGCCAACGTCCTGACTTTC.

The V call is TRBV19, the J call TRBJ1-1; tentative D call: TRBD1 (6 bases). The CDR3 length is 14 residues. Trimming shortened V by 5 bases and J by 5 bases, and 15 bases separated the two germline ends. Germline V gene data show CDR1 as LNHDA and CDR2 as SQIVND (reference sequence). CDR3 loop: CASSPEGVGTEAFF. The CDR3 DNA reads as TGTGCCAGTAGTCCGGAGGGGGTGGGGACTGAAGCTTTCTTT.

The V gene is TRBV24-1, the J gene TRBJ2-2; D is undetermined. The germline V gene encodes CDR1 KGHDR and CDR2 SFDVKD. V gave up 3 bases and J gave up 6 bases, with 10 bases separating them. This CDR3 is 14 amino acids long. Written as DNA, the CDR3 is TGTGCCACCAGTGATGAATCTTCCCCCGGGGAGCTGTTTTTT. This codes for CATSDESSPGELFF.

This clone was detected ten times or more. The J gene is TRBJ2-7, the V gene TRBV3-1 (or the pseudogene TRBV3-2), with unresolved D. The V gene lost 0 bases and the J gene lost 2 bases, with 14 bases spanning the gap. From germline, CDR1 is LGHDT and CDR2 YNNKEL (reference sequence). The CDR3 has 16 amino acids. In nucleotides, the CDR3 is TGTGCCAGCAGCCAAGATGCGGAGCTCCCGGCCTACGAGCAGTACTTC. Translation gives CASSQDAELPAYEQYF.

The chain carries TRBV30 and TRBJ1-1; 7 nucleotides line up with TRBD1. With V trimmed by 5 bases and J by 1 base, 10 bases remained unmatched. The CDR3 runs 15 residues. CDR1 and CDR2 from the germline V gene are GTSNPN and SVGIG (reference sequence). DNA for the CDR3: TGTGCCTGGGGTCTATTGGGACAGCCGAACACTGAAGCTTTCTTT. Translation: CAWGLLGQPNTEAFF.

The V gene is TRBV6-5, the J gene TRBJ2-7; D call uncertain. There are 15 residues in the CDR3. Germline V lookup: CDR1 MNHEY, CDR2 SVGAGI. V lost 2 bases and J 0 bases, leaving 11 bases between the germline ends. The CDR3 DNA reads TGTGCCAGCAGTTACAGGGCCCAGAGCTCCTACGAGCAGTACTTC. Translation gives CASSYRAQSSYEQYF.

This chain uses TRBV30 with TRBJ1-6, with 7 bases fitting TRBD1. The V segment lost 0 bases and the J segment 6 bases; nucleotides outside the gene matches: 5. The CDR3 has 15 residues. Per the germline V gene, CDR1 is GTSNPN and CDR2 is SVGIG (reference sequence). The CDR3 is CAWSVLGTVNSPLHF. The CDR3 DNA reads as TGTGCCTGGAGTGTACTGGGGACAGTTAATTCACCCCTCCACTTT.

The rearrangement links TRBV3-1 (or the pseudogene TRBV3-2) to TRBJ1-5; 7 bases align to TRBD1. The V and J ends lost 4 bases and 1 base, in that order; junction bases with no gene match: 1. Germline lookup yields CDR1 LGHDT and CDR2 YNNKEL (reference sequence). The CDR3 spans 14 residues. The CDR3 here is CASSPGGSNQPQHF. The CDR3 nucleotides read TGTGCCAGCAGCCCAGGGGGAAGCAATCAGCCCCAGCATTTT.

The chain uses TRBV10-3 and TRBJ1-4; D gene unclear. The CDR3 spans 14 residues. The germline V gene encodes CDR1 ENHRY and CDR2 SYGVKD. Trimming took 3 bases from V and 4 from J, leaving 9 bases between them. DNA of the CDR3: TGTGCCATCAGTGACACTGCGAATAATGAAAAACTGTTTTTT. It yields the protein CAISDTANNEKLFF.

This CDR3 is CASSSGGREISPLHF. The CDR3 DNA sequence: TGTGCCAGCAGTTCTGGCGGGAGGGAGATTTCACCCCTCCACTTT. This chain connects TRBV27 to TRBJ1-6; D gene ambiguous. CDR1 is MNHEY and CDR2 is SMNVEV in the germline V gene (reference sequence). V was trimmed by 4 bases and J by 9 bases, leaving 16 bases between them. The CDR3 covers 15 residues.

This rearrangement joins TRBV27 to TRBJ1-6, with D unclear. Trimming stripped 0 bases from V and 5 bases from J, with 8 bases between. The CDR3 runs to 15 residues. Germline V CDR1 and CDR2: MNHEY, SMNVEV (reference sequence). CDR3 loop: CASSLSGLDNSPLHF. The CDR3 coding sequence is TGTGCCAGCAGTTTATCTGGACTAGATAATTCACCCCTCCACTTT.

This chain connects TRBV2 to TRBJ2-7, with D hard to call. There are 12 residues in the CDR3. The ends were cut back, 4 bases at V and 0 bases at J, with 4 bases in the middle. CDR1 and CDR2 (germline): SNHLY, FYNNEI. The CDR3 sequence is CASSAFSYEQYF. In DNA form, the CDR3 reads TGTGCCAGCAGTGCATTCTCCTACGAGCAGTACTTC.